Below, 19 T cell receptor beta chains from the same sample are listed, as sequenced in a study of response to subunit inactivated influenza vaccine. TCRdb analysed the RT-PCR reads with MiXCR anew, one entry per CDR3 protein. The sample consists of roughly 650,000 distinct CDR3 sequences, more than 15% of them appearing once. Specimen: PBMCs from blood, collected 11 to 12 days after vaccination. These receptor sequences come from a man aged 45-60 years who received an inactivated influenza vaccine.

This clonotype has ten or more counts. The chain carries TRBV5-1 and TRBJ2-7, with D unresolved. The CDR3 length is 13 residues. The ends were cut back, 5 bases at V and 5 bases at J, with 14 bases in the middle. Germline assignment: CDR1 SGHRS and CDR2 YFSETQ. Here the CDR3 reads CASSVGRSNEQYF. The CDR3, as DNA: TGCGCCAGCAGTGTAGGCAGATCCAACGAGCAGTACTTC.

J is TRBJ2-2 and V is TRBV7-2; D might be TRBD1 (5 bases). The V end lost 1 base, the J end lost 5 bases, and 14 bases lay between the germline ends. This CDR3 comprises 16 residues. Germline values: CDR1 SGHTA, CDR2 FQGNSA. For the CDR3, the DNA is TGTGCCAGCAGCTTAGTTTGGGGCCAGGGTACCGGGGAGCTGTTTTTT. Its protein product is CASSLVWGQGTGELFF.

This chain joins TRBV4-1 and TRBJ2-4; a possible D gene is TRBD1 (5 bases). The germline V gene has CDR1 MGHRA and CDR2 YSYEKL. There are 14 residues in the CDR3. V was shortened by 0 bases and J by 5 bases, with 8 bases between the two germline ends. CDR3 sequence: CASSQDLGENIQYF. CDR3 DNA sequence: TGCGCCAGCAGCCAAGATCTAGGGGAAAACATTCAGTACTTC.

This clonotype was recorded a few times. The gene calls are TRBV4-1 and TRBJ2-1; weak D call: TRBD2 (5 bases). V lost 0 bases, J lost 12 bases, and 18 bases lay in between. Germline values: CDR1 MGHRA, CDR2 YSYEKL. The CDR3 is made up of 15 amino acids. This chain's CDR3 is CASSQDPSFVRGQFF. Here the CDR3 DNA reads TGCGCCAGCAGCCAAGATCCAAGTTTCGTTCGGGGGCAGTTCTTC.

In this sample, this clonotype turned up many times. The chain uses TRBV7-9 and TRBJ2-7, with 10 bases identical to TRBD2. V dropped 2 bases and J dropped 4; count of bases not matched to a gene: 8. CDR3 size: 16 residues. CDR1 SEHNR and CDR2 FQNEAQ come from the germline V gene (reference sequence). CDR3 sequence (DNA): TGTGCCAGCAGCTTATGGCTAGCGGGAGAGAGGTACGAGCAGTACTTC. Translating gives CASSLWLAGERYEQYF.

The J gene is TRBJ2-2, the V gene TRBV29-1; 8 bases agree with TRBD1. Germline V gene lookup returns CDR1 SQVTM and CDR2 ANQGSEA. The J segment lost 1 base and the V segment lost 0 bases, leaving 4 bases of the junction unmatched. The CDR3 runs 16 residues. The CDR3 nucleotides are TGCAGCGTTGAAGATCCAGGGGGCGAGAACACCGGGGAGCTGTTTTTT. Protein product: CSVEDPGGENTGELFF.

This clonotype was counted ten times or more. The gene calls are TRBV5-5 and TRBJ2-3; 12 bases align to TRBD2. V dropped 6 bases and J dropped 4; count of bases not matched to a gene: 9. Germline loops: CDR1 SGHKS, CDR2 YYEKEE (reference sequence). This CDR3 comprises 16 residues. The CDR3 nucleotides are TGTGCCAGCATCTTTCTAGCGGGAGGGCCCGCAGATACGCAGTATTTT. It specifies CASIFLAGGPADTQYF.

V is TRBV10-3 and J is TRBJ2-1; D call uncertain. The CDR3 sequence is 16 residues long. Germline V gene data show CDR1 as ENHRY and CDR2 as SYGVKD. V was clipped by 3 bases and J by 0 bases, with 12 bases between them. The CDR3 loop is CAISESFPGSYNEQFF. CDR3 DNA: TGTGCCATCAGTGAAAGTTTCCCCGGCTCCTACAATGAGCAGTTCTTC.

This clonotype was observed at least ten times. The DNA for the CDR3 is TGTGCCATCAGTGACTTAAGGGACAATGAGCAGTTCTTC. This gives the protein CAISDLRDNEQFF. This rearrangement joins TRBV10-3 to TRBJ2-1; no reliable D call. Trimming took off 3 bases at V and 5 bases at J, with 8 bases between the two ends. CDR3 length: 13 amino acids. Germline lookup yields CDR1 ENHRY and CDR2 SYGVKD.

The CDR3, as DNA: TGCAGTGCTAGATTCACCCAAAACCCTCCTCACGAGCAGTACTTC. Translated, it gives CSARFTQNPPHEQYF. The V gene is TRBV20-1, the J gene TRBJ2-7; D ambiguous. This CDR3 is built from 15 residues. Trimming took 2 bases from V and 5 from J, leaving 19 bases between them. The V gene's germline CDR1 is DFQATT and CDR2 SNEGSKA (reference sequence).

The chain carries TRBV4-1 and TRBJ2-3; D is unclear. The CDR3 sequence is 15 residues long. Germline lookup yields CDR1 MGHRA and CDR2 YSYEKL. The V end lost 4 bases, the J end lost 3 bases, and 14 bases lay between the germline ends. This CDR3 is CASSPFVRPTDTQYF. The CDR3 DNA is TGCGCCAGCAGCCCCTTCGTTCGGCCGACAGATACGCAGTATTTT.

This clonotype has just a few counts. The chain uses TRBV11-2 and TRBJ2-2, with 7 bases that match TRBD2. Germline V CDR1 and CDR2: SGHAT, FQNNGV. After removal of 0 bases from V and 1 base from J, the junction contained 20 bases not matched to a gene. CDR3 length equals 22 residues. This CDR3 reads CASSLEVFKSAGAHLNTGELFF. CDR3 DNA: TGTGCCAGCAGCTTAGAAGTATTTAAATCGGCGGGAGCCCATTTGAACACCGGGGAGCTGTTTTTT.

The rearrangement links TRBV12-3 or TRBV12-4 to TRBJ2-1; 9 nucleotides line up with TRBD1. Unmatched junction bases numbered 6, after V lost 7 bases and J lost 5 bases. The CDR3 runs to 14 residues. The DNA for the CDR3 is TGTGCCAGCAAGCCGGGACAGGGCAACAATGAGCAGTTCTTC. Translated, it gives CASKPGQGNNEQFF.

This clonotype has more than one count but fewer than ten. This sequence joins TRBV28 and TRBJ2-7; unclear D gene. CDR1 is MDHEN, CDR2 SYDVKM, per germline. Trimming took off 10 bases at V and 0 bases at J, with 10 bases between the two ends. This CDR3 spans 12 amino acids. The DNA for the CDR3 is TGTGCCACCTCCCGGAGCTCCTACGAGCAGTACTTC. Translation gives CATSRSSYEQYF.

This chain uses TRBV6-5 with TRBJ2-1; 11 bases fit TRBD2. Germline V lookup: CDR1 MNHEY, CDR2 SVGAGI. This CDR3 comprises 17 residues. After removal of 0 bases from V and 4 bases from J, the junction contained 5 bases not matched to a gene. CDR3 sequence (DNA): TGTGCCAGCAGTTACTCTCCTAGCGGGGGGATATACAATGAGCAGTTCTTC. It yields the protein CASSYSPSGGIYNEQFF.

This clonotype showed up just a few times. The gene calls are TRBV4-3 and TRBJ2-2, with D perhaps matching TRBD1 or TRBD2 (5 bases each). Germline-derived CDR1 and CDR2 are LGHNA and YSLEER. The length of the CDR3 is 17 residues. The V and J ends lost 0 bases and 6 bases respectively, with 17 bases between them. CDR3 coding DNA: TGCGCCAGCAGCCAAGATTTTTCGATCGGGGCGGCCGGGGAGCTGTTTTTT. Protein product: CASSQDFSIGAAGELFF.

This clonotype came up a few times. This chain connects TRBV7-6 to TRBJ2-7; D possibly corresponds to TRBD2 (5 bases). Trimming pared 2 bases from V and 7 bases from J, leaving 9 bases between. The CDR3 extends over 12 amino acids. Germline CDR1 reads SGHVS; CDR2 reads FNYEAQ. CDR3 nucleotide sequence: TGTGCCAGCAGCTTAAACCAGCGGGAGCAGTACTTC. Translating it yields CASSLNQREQYF.

The chain combines TRBV7-2 with TRBJ2-1; TRBD2 agrees at 9 bases. Germline V gene lookup returns CDR1 SGHTA and CDR2 FQGNSA. Trimming cost V 1 base and J 7 bases; bases outside gene matches: 5. CDR3 length: 15 amino acids. CDR3 amino acids: CASSLDGLAGNEQFF. Here the CDR3 DNA reads TGTGCCAGCAGCTTAGACGGGCTAGCGGGGAATGAGCAGTTCTTC. Together with reference TRBV7-2 and TRBJ2-1, the CDR3 gives the full variable domain: GAGVSQSPSNKVTEKGKDVELRCDPISGHTALYWYRQSLGQGLEFLIYFQGNSAPDKSGLPSDRFSAERTGGSVSTLTIQRTQQEDSAVYLCASSLDGLAGNEQFFGPGTRLTVL.

The chain recombines TRBV5-1 with TRBJ2-7; D is undetermined. Deletions cut 5 bases from V and 2 bases from J, with 11 bases between. Germline V CDR1 and CDR2: SGHRS, YFSETQ. The CDR3 consists of 13 residues. The CDR3: CASRVNTPYEQYF. The CDR3, as DNA: TGCGCCAGCAGGGTCAATACTCCCTACGAGCAGTACTTC. Based on the CDR3 plus reference TRBV5-1 and TRBJ2-7, the full variable domain is KAGVTQTPRYLIKTRGQQVTLSCSPISGHRSVSWYQQTPGQGLQFLFEYFSETQRNKGNFPGRFSGRQFSNSRSEMNVSTLELGDSALYLCASRVNTPYEQYFGPGTRLTVT.